A single T cell receptor beta chain is shown here with its context. As yet, its antigen is unknown. This CDR3 region has 14 residues. Trimming took off 10 bases at V and 0 bases at J, with 13 bases between the two ends. Germline V CDR1 and CDR2: SNHLY, FYNNEI. The donors were members of the validation cohort comprising over a hundred subjects, separate from the roughly 680-subject first cohort. The sample comes from a study of cytomegalovirus exposure and HLA in healthy donors. Study-wide points: Many donors shared some public TCRs, even though most TCR sequences were rare. The study flagged some 180 TCR beta chains as cytomegalovirus-associated.

Profiled with immunoSEQ multiplex PCR; TCRdb holds only in-frame clones, not every one. This sample has about 240,000 clones, with roughly 86% found just once. The sample consisted of PBMCs. V gene TRBV2 combines with J gene TRBJ2-1, with D possibly being TRBD1 (6 bases). The TCR sequence derives from a woman in her 30s in good health and CMV-seropositive. DNA for the CDR3: TGTGCCACACGACAGGATAGCTCCTACAATGAGCAGTTCTTC. The encoded protein is CATRQDSSYNEQFF.